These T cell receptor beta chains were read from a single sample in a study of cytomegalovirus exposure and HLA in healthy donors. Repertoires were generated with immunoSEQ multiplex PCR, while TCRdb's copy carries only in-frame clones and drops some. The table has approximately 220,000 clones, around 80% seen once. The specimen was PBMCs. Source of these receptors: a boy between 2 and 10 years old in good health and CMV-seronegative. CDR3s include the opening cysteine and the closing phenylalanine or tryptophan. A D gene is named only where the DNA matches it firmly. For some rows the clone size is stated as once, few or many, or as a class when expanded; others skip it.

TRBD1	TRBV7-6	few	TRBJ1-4	TGTGCCAGCAGCTTGGGACAGGTTTTATTAGAAAAACTGTTTTTT	CASSLGQVLLEKLFF
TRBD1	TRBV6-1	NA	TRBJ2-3	TGTGCCAGCAGCAGCTCGGACAGGGGCACAGATACGCAGTATTTT	CASSSSDRGTDTQYF
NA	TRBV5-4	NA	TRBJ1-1	TGTGCCAGCAGCTTGGAGGAGGGGATCTCAACTTTCTTT	CASSLEEGISTFF
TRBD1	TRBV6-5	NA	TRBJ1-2	TGTGCCAGCAGTTCTACAGGGGGCTACGGCTATGGCTACACCTTC	CASSSTGGYGYGYTF
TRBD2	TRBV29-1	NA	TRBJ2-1	TGCAGCGTAGACGGGACTAGCGTCTACAATGAGCAGTTCTTC	CSVDGTSVYNEQFF
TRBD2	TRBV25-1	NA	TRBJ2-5	TGTGCCAGCAGTGAATATTATGGCGGGAGGGTAGAGGAGACCCAGTACTTC	CASSEYYGGRVEETQYF
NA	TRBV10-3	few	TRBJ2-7	TGTGCCATCAGTGAGGGACTTTGGCACGAGCAGTACTTC	CAISEGLWHEQYF
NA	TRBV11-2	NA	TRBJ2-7	TGTGCCAGCAGCTTAAACTTCAACTACGACCCAACCTACGAGCAGTACTTC	CASSLNFNYDPTYEQYF
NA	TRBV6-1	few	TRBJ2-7	TGTGCCAGCAGCCCCTCCCGAGAGCACGCCTACGAGCAGTACTTC	CASSPSREHAYEQYF
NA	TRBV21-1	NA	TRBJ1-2	TGTGCCAGCCCAAAGGGGGGAGGGAGCTATGGCTACACCTTC	CASPKGGGSYGYTF
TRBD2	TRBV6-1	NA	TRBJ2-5	TGTGCCAGCAATGGGGGCGGGGGGGCTTTAGAGACCCAGTACTTC	CASNGGGGALETQYF
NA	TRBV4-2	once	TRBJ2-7	TGTGCCAGCAGCCAAGTCGGGCAGATGGCCCTAGGGGCCTACGAGCAGTACTTC	CASSQVGQMALGAYEQYF
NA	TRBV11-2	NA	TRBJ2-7	TGTGCCAGCAGCACTGGGACAGGCGGGGGCGAGCAGTACTTC	CASSTGTGGGEQYF
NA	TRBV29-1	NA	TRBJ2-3	TGCAGCGTTCTGTTCACAGATACGCAGTATTTT	CSVLFTDTQYF
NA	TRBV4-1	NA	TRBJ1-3	TGCGCCAGCAGCCAAGAGGGAATTTTAGCGATTGCTGGAAACACCATATATTTT	CASSQEGILAIAGNTIYF
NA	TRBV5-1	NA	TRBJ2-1	TGCGCCAGCAGGCAGGGCGACAATGAGCAGTTCTTC	CASRQGDNEQFF
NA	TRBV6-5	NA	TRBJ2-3	TGTGCCAGCAGTTACTCGGGGAGGAGGACAGATACGCAGTATTTT	CASSYSGRRTDTQYF
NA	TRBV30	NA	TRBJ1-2	TGTGCCTGGGGTCCCGGGACTTATGGCTACACCTTC	CAWGPGTYGYTF
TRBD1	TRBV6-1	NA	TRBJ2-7	TGTGCCAGCAGTGAGACAGGGACCTACGAGCAGTACTTC	CASSETGTYEQYF
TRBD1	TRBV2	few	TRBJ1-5	TGTGCCAGCAGGGCAGACAGGGGTAGCAATCAGCCCCAGCATTTT	CASRADRGSNQPQHF
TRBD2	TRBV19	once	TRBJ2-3	TGTGCCAGTAGTGTGGCTAGCGGGGGAGGCCCGGATACGCAGTATTTT	CASSVASGGGPDTQYF
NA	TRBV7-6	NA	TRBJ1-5	TGTGCCAGCAGCGAACTGGGCCTTAGCAATCAGCCCCAGCATTTT	CASSELGLSNQPQHF
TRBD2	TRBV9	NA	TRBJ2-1	TGTGCCAGCAGCGCGGGGACTAGCAGCAATGAGCAGTTCTTC	CASSAGTSSNEQFF
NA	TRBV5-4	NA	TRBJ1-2	TGTGCCAGCAGCTCATGGAGGGGCTATGGCTACACCTTC	CASSSWRGYGYTF
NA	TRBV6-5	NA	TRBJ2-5	TGTGCCAGCAGGGGATGGGGAGTGGAACAAGAGACCCAGTACTTC	CASRGWGVEQETQYF